The next 14 T cell receptor beta chains were all read from a single sample in a study of T cells in Graves' hyperthyroidism and ophthalmopathy. Amplification yielded TCR beta CDR3 regions, with RNA transcripts as the source. Primed by the HTBI set, a first-round RT-PCR was run on the TCR CDR3. One entry per CDR3 protein, called by TCRdb with MiXCR from the multiplex PCR reads. The data hold 350,000 to 450,000 distinct CDR3 sequences, with 11% to 15% observed a single time. Sequenced: blood. The source of these receptors is a man aged 45-60 years with Graves' ophthalmopathy.

This clonotype has ten or more counts. J is TRBJ2-5 and V is TRBV6-1; D possibly corresponds to TRBD1 (6 bases). Trimming shortened V by 6 bases and J by 5 bases, and 22 bases separated the two germline ends. Germline V gives CDR1 MNHNS, CDR2 SASEGT. The CDR3 runs to 16 residues. The CDR3 DNA follows: TGTGCCAGCAGCCCACTAAGGGGTTACAGGGACGAGACCCAGTACTTC. The encoded protein is CASSPLRGYRDETQYF.

This clonotype was seen many times. V and J are TRBV20-1 and TRBJ2-2; 8 bases align to TRBD1. The CDR3 runs to 14 residues. Germline V gene lookup returns CDR1 DFQATT and CDR2 SNEGSKA (reference sequence). With 6 bases clipped from V and 1 base from J, the junction kept 4 bases outside the gene matches. The CDR3: CSAGTGGNTGELFF. For the CDR3, the DNA is TGCAGTGCGGGGACAGGAGGGAACACCGGGGAGCTGTTTTTT.

Many counts were recorded for this clonotype. The V and J genes are TRBV19 and TRBJ2-3, with D unclear. The ends were cut back, 5 bases at V and 4 bases at J, with 16 bases in the middle. This CDR3 contains 15 residues. Germline values: CDR1 LNHDA, CDR2 SQIVND (reference sequence). As DNA, the CDR3 is TGTGCCAGTAGTGTTGGTATTTTCCCCCCAGATACGCAGTATTTT. Translated, it gives CASSVGIFPPDTQYF.

The chain employs TRBV12-3 or TRBV12-4 and TRBJ1-2; a weak D match, TRBD1 (6 bases). The V and J ends lost 6 bases and 5 bases respectively, with 13 bases between them. The CDR3 runs to 13 residues. The CDR3 loop is CASRLAGDYGYTF. CDR3 nucleotide sequence: TGTGCCAGCAGACTCGCAGGGGATTATGGCTACACCTTC.

This clonotype was seen many times. The V gene is TRBV13, the J gene TRBJ2-5; tentative D call: TRBD2 (5 bases). Germline loops: CDR1 PRHDT, CDR2 FYEKMQ (reference sequence). This CDR3 has 13 residues. The V end was cut by 5 bases, the J end by 5 bases, with 12 bases between. The CDR3 spells CASSPEDTETQYF. Here the CDR3 DNA reads TGTGCCAGCAGCCCGGAGGATACGGAGACCCAGTACTTC.

The sample holds many counts of this clonotype. The chain recombines TRBV12-3 or TRBV12-4 with TRBJ2-1; TRBD1 matches at 8 bases. V shed 1 base, J shed 8 bases, and the junction held 10 bases outside the gene matches. This CDR3 has 16 amino acids. As DNA, the CDR3 is TGTGCCAGCAGTTTAGAGTTCCAGGGGGCAGTGTATGAGCAGTTCTTC. Amino acid sequence: CASSLEFQGAVYEQFF.

The sample holds many counts of this clonotype. The CDR3 DNA follows: TGTGCCAGCAGCCCACGACCCTACAATGAGCAGTTCTTC. Protein: CASSPRPYNEQFF. This rearrangement joins TRBV11-2 to TRBJ2-1; no definite D call. The CDR3 extends over 13 amino acids. Per the germline V gene, CDR1 is SGHAT and CDR2 is FQNNGV. V dropped 5 bases and J dropped 2 bases, with 7 bases sitting between them.

This clonotype was seen many times. The chain combines TRBV7-9 with TRBJ1-1; the D gene is possibly TRBD1 (6 bases). Germline V lookup: CDR1 SEHNR, CDR2 FQNEAQ (reference sequence). With 1 base removed from V and 1 base from J, the gap between germline ends came to 13 bases. The CDR3 totals 16 residues. CDR3 loop: CASSLVRTRGNTEAFF. The CDR3 bases are TGTGCCAGCAGCTTAGTCAGGACCAGGGGGAACACTGAAGCTTTCTTT.

In its sample, this clonotype was seen many times. This sequence joins TRBV28 and TRBJ2-5; 7 nucleotides match TRBD2. CDR1 and CDR2 from the germline V gene are MDHEN and SYDVKM. The V gene end was trimmed by 2 bases and the J gene end by 3 bases; junction bases not matched to a gene: 3. The CDR3 covers 14 residues. DNA of the CDR3: TGTGCCAGCAGTTTACTGGGAGGGAAAGAGACCCAGTACTTC. As protein: CASSLLGGKETQYF.

This clonotype was counted at least ten times. V and J are TRBV7-8 and TRBJ2-1; D possibly corresponds to TRBD2 (5 bases). Germline loops: CDR1 SGHVS, CDR2 FQNEAQ. This CDR3 region has 16 residues. V was shortened by 4 bases and J by 0 bases, with 13 bases between the two germline ends. CDR3 sequence (DNA): TGTGCCAGCAGCTCTAAAGCGGCTAGCTCCTACAATGAGCAGTTCTTC. Translating it yields CASSSKAASSYNEQFF.

This clonotype was detected ten times or more. This sequence joins TRBV10-1 and TRBJ2-5; a weak D match, TRBD2 (5 bases). V dropped 3 bases and J dropped 3 bases, with 17 bases sitting between them. CDR1 and CDR2 (germline): WNHNN, SYGVQD (reference sequence). The CDR3 has 16 residues. The CDR3 sequence is CASSEGFVVGEETQYF. The CDR3 bases are TGCGCCAGCAGTGAAGGGTTTGTCGTCGGGGAAGAGACCCAGTACTTC.

This clonotype was counted many times. The CDR3 nucleotides are TGTGCCTGGAGTGTACTGTCCGTCACTGAAGCTTTCTTT. Amino acid sequence: CAWSVLSVTEAFF. This rearrangement joins TRBV30 to TRBJ1-1; D remains ambiguous. The CDR3 totals 13 residues. Germline V gene lookup returns CDR1 GTSNPN and CDR2 SVGIG (reference sequence). The V end lost 0 bases, the J end lost 4 bases, and 9 bases lay between the germline ends.

This clonotype was observed a few times. This chain uses TRBV5-4 with TRBJ2-5; TRBD1 matches at 8 bases. The CDR3 runs to 14 residues. V trimming: 5 bases; J trimming: 5 bases; junction bases outside the gene matches: 8. CDR1 is SGHNT, CDR2 YYREEE, per germline (reference sequence). CDR3 region: CASRATRGQETQYF. CDR3 DNA: TGTGCCAGCAGAGCAACCAGGGGGCAGGAGACCCAGTACTTC. The variable domain in full, with the rest retrieved from reference TRBV5-4 and TRBJ2-5, is ETGVTQSPTHLIKTRGQQVTLRCSSQSGHNTVSWYQQALGQGPQFIFQYYREEENGRGNFPPRFSGLQFPNYSSELNVNALELDDSALYLCASRATRGQETQYFGPGTRLLVL.

This clonotype was observed a few times. This chain uses TRBV12-3 or TRBV12-4 with TRBJ1-5; D gene unclear. The CDR3 has 14 residues. V was clipped by 3 bases and J by 1 base, with 7 bases between them. The CDR3 loop reads CASSLSGSNQPQHF. CDR3 coding DNA: TGTGCCAGCAGTTTGTCGGGGAGCAATCAGCCCCAGCATTTT.